This TCR beta chain appears in the sequencing data of a study of blood T cell repertoires in COVID-19. Germline V gene data show CDR1 as GTSNPN and CDR2 as SVGIG (reference sequence). This CDR3 contains 14 residues. The V end lost 0 bases, the J end lost 4 bases, and 12 bases lay between the germline ends. Generated by immunoSEQ multiplex PCR, the TCRdb table keeps only in-frame clones and is missing some. Here the sample spans fewer than 250,000 clones, approximately 80% being singletons. The genes are TRBV30 and TRBJ2-5; D is uncertain. The sequence derives from a middle-aged woman with acute COVID-19. The sequenced sample was PBMCs or T cells enriched from blood (not recorded which). The chain's CDR3 is CAWSVVSIGETQYF. For the CDR3, the DNA is TGTGCCTGGAGTGTCGTCTCCATCGGAGAGACCCAGTACTTC.